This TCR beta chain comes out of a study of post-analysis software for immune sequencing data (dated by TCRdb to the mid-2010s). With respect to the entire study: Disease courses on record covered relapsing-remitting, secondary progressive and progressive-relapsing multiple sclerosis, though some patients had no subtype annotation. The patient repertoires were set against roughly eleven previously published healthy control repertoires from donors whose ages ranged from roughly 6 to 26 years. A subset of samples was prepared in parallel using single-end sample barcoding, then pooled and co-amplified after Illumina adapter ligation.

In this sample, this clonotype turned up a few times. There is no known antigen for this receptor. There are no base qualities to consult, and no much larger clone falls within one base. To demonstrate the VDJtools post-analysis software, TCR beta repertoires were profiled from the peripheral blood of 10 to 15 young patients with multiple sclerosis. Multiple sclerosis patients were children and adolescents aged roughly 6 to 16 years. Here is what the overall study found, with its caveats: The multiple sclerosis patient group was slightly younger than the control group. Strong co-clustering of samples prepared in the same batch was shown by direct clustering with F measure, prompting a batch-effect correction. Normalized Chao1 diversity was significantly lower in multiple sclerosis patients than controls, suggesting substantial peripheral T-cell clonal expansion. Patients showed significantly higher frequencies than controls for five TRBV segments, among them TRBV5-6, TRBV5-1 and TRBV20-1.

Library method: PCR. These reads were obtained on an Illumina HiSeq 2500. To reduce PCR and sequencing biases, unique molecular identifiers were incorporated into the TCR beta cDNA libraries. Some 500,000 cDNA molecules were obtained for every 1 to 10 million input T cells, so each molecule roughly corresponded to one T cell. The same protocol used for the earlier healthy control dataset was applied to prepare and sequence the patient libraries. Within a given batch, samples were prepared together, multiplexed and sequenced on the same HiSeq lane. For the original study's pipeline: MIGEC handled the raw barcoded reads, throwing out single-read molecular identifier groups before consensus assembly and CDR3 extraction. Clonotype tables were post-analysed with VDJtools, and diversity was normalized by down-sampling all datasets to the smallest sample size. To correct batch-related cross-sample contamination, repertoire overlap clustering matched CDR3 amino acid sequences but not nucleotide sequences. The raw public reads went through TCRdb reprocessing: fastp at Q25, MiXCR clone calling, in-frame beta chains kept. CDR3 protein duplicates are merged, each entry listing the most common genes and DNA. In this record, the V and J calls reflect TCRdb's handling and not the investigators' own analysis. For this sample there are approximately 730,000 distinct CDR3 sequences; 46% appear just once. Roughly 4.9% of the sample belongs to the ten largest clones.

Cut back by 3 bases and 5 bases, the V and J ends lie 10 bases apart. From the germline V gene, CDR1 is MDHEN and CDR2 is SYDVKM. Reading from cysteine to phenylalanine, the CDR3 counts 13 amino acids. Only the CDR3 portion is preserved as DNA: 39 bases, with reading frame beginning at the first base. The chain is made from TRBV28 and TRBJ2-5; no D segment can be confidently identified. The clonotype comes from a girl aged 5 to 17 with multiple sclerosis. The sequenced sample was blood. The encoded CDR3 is CASSFLVEETQYF. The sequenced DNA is TGTGCCAGCAGTTTCCTAGTAGAGGAGACCCAGTACTTC.